These 9 T cell receptor beta chains were sequenced from one sample in a study of metastatic and nonmetastatic thyroid tumors. TCRdb re-processed the PCR reads through MiXCR. This sample has 25,000 to 30,000 clones, with roughly 24% found just once. Treatment of any kind had been given to no patient before thyroid surgery. What was sequenced was blood. The receptor set was obtained from a female donor with papillary thyroid cancer or a benign thyroid nodule (not recorded which). Some clones in this sample may be carry-over from other donors' samples.

This clone was counted a single time. The chain recombines TRBV9 with TRBJ1-1; D remains ambiguous. Between the trimmed V and J ends, which lost 0 bases and 1 base, there was a span of 4 bases. The CDR3 spans 13 residues. Germline CDR1 reads SGDLS; CDR2 reads YYNGEE. For the CDR3, the DNA is TGTGCCAGCAGCGTAGGTTGGAACACTGAAGCTTTCTTT. Its translation is CASSVGWNTEAFF.

This clone was seen more than once but under ten times. The rearrangement links TRBV19 to TRBJ1-2; unclear D gene. V was cut by 5 bases and J by 5 bases, with 18 bases left in between. The CDR3 sequence is 15 residues long. Germline V gives CDR1 LNHDA, CDR2 SQIVND (reference sequence). CDR3 in amino acids: CASSLGRANEYGYTF. Here the CDR3 DNA reads TGTGCCAGTAGTCTAGGAAGGGCCAATGAATATGGCTACACCTTC.

CDR3 loop: CASSLVERAEGEAFF. The CDR3 nucleotides read TGTGCCAGCAGCTTGGTGGAAAGGGCAGAGGGCGAAGCTTTCTTT. The chain employs TRBV7-9 and TRBJ1-1; D is undetermined. Germline V lookup: CDR1 SEHNR, CDR2 FQNEAQ (reference sequence). CDR3 length equals 15 residues. The V gene lost 3 bases and the J gene lost 8 bases, with 19 bases spanning the gap.

By proportion, this clone is medium-sized. The rearrangement joins TRBV30 to TRBJ2-2; TRBD2 might be the D (6 bases). V lost 3 bases and J 5 bases, leaving 16 bases between the germline ends. The CDR3 loop spans 15 amino acids. CDR1 and CDR2 from the germline V gene are GTSNPN and SVGIG (reference sequence). The CDR3: CAWSKNRAGTGELFF. The CDR3 DNA follows: TGTGCCTGGAGCAAGAATCGGGCGGGGACCGGGGAGCTGTTTTTT.

This clone was counted ten times or more. The genes are TRBV20-1 and TRBJ2-5, with D hard to call. This CDR3 is 14 amino acids long. Germline V gene data show CDR1 as DFQATT and CDR2 as SNEGSKA (reference sequence). Trimming removed 3 bases from V and 5 bases from J, with 16 bases in between. DNA for the CDR3: TGCAGTGCTAGTGACCTGTGGAGCCGGGAGACCCAGTACTTC. Its protein product is CSASDLWSRETQYF.

The chain employs TRBV6-4 and TRBJ1-3; no reliable D call. CDR1 and CDR2 from the germline V gene are MRHNA and SNTAGT. V lost 5 bases to trimming and J lost 4 bases, with 15 bases between them. The CDR3 loop spans 15 amino acids. This CDR3 reads CASSSISGSGNTIYF. Here the CDR3 DNA reads TGTGCCAGCAGTTCTATCTCGGGTTCGGGAAACACCATATATTTT.

V usage is TRBV6-1 and J usage is TRBJ1-1; D remains ambiguous. CDR1 is MNHNS, CDR2 SASEGT, per germline. This CDR3 contains 13 residues. V lost 6 bases to trimming and J lost 0 bases, with 8 bases between them. CDR3 in amino acids: CASSLSLNTEAFF. DNA of the CDR3: TGTGCCAGCAGCCTCAGCCTGAACACTGAAGCTTTCTTT.

With respect to this clone: One base away lies a much larger clone, so this may be a sequencing read error. The chain carries TRBV9 and TRBJ1-4, with a tentative D call TRBD1 (5 bases). Trimming cost V 4 bases and J 5 bases, with 15 bases left between them. The CDR3 sequence is 15 residues long. Germline assignment: CDR1 SGDLS and CDR2 YYNGEE. The CDR3 coding sequence is TGTGCCAGCAGCCCTAGGGGAAAGATGAATGAAAAACTGTTTTTT. Its protein product is CASSPRGKMNEKLFF.

In its sample, this clone was seen many times. This sample also contains other DNA sequences that code for the same CDR3. This chain joins TRBV2 and TRBJ1-3, with D maybe TRBD1 (6 bases). V lost 8 bases to trimming and J lost 1 base, with 12 bases between them. Germline V gives CDR1 SNHLY, CDR2 FYNNEI. This CDR3 is 14 amino acids long. CDR3 sequence (DNA): TGTGCCAGCCACAGGGTTTTGTCTGGAAACACCATATATTTT. Protein: CASHRVLSGNTIYF.